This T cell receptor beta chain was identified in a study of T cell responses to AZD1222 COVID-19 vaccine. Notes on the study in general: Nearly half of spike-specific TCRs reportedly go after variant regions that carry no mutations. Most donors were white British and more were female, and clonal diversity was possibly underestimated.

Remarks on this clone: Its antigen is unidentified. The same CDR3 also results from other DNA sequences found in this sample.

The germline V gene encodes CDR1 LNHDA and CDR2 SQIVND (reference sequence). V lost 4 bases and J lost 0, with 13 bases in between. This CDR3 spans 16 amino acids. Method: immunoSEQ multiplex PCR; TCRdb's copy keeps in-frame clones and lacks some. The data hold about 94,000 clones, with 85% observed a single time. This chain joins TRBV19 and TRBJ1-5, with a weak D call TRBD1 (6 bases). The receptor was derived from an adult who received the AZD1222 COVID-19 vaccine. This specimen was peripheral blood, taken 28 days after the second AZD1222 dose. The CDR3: CASSTRWGASNQPQHF. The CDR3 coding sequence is TGTGCCAGTAGTACTCGCTGGGGGGCTAGCAATCAGCCCCAGCATTTT.